This entry concerns a single T cell receptor (beta chain). Its antigen is undetermined. Profiled with immunoSEQ multiplex PCR; TCRdb holds only in-frame clones, not every one. The sample records 100,000 to 150,000 clones, roughly nine tenths being singletons. This specimen comes from a study of T cell responses to AZD1222 COVID-19 vaccine. Study-wide results and limits: Donors, mostly white British, included more females; clonal diversity was possibly underestimated. Spike-specific TCRs gained breadth and depth after people received two AZD1222 doses. Spike as a whole was targeted by vaccine-associated CD4 TCRs, dominant at 160-218 and 743-854. Repertoire sampling was restricted to post-peak T cell response timepoints.

The CDR3 runs to 19 residues. This TCR was recovered from an adult in good health. This chain connects TRBV21-1 to TRBJ1-5. TRBV21-1 is a pseudogene locus. The sequencing here drew on peripheral blood, taken on day 0 of AZD1222 vaccination. As DNA, the CDR3 is TGTGCCAGCAGCACCGGGGGGGCGGCCGGTGAATCAGGTAATCAGCCCCAGCATTTT. As protein: CASSTGGAAGESGNQPQHF.